This T cell receptor beta chain is drawn from a study of T cell responses to AZD1222 COVID-19 vaccine. About the study: Samples with a second dose at about 4 or about 12 weeks were pooled together. Study-wide results and limits: Targeting of unmutated variant regions was reportedly seen in nearly half of spike-specific TCRs. Elevations in Spike-specific TCR breadth and depth followed administration of two AZD1222 doses.

As for this clone: Its antigen is currently unknown.

Germline V gene sequence: CDR1 LNHDA, CDR2 SQIVND (reference sequence). V lost 3 bases and J 9 bases, leaving 15 bases between the germline ends. The CDR3 runs 13 residues. Repertoires were generated with immunoSEQ multiplex PCR, while TCRdb's copy carries only in-frame clones and drops some. Here the sample spans about 82,000 clones, around nine tenths being singletons. The sample was peripheral blood, taken on day 0 of AZD1222 vaccination. The sequence came from an adult in good health. The chain employs TRBV19 and TRBJ2-7; D perhaps matches TRBD2 (7 bases). The CDR3 sequence is CASSIEQGGRQYF. Written as DNA, the CDR3 is TGTGCCAGTAGTATTGAACAGGGAGGGCGGCAGTACTTC.